This T cell receptor (beta chain) was identified in a study of T cells after yellow fever vaccination (dated by TCRdb to the late 2010s). Regarding the study in general: Libraries from fractions with low cell numbers were prepared with the SMART-Seq v4 Ultra Low Input RNA kit. To follow T-cell clones before and after primary and booster YFV17D yellow fever vaccination, bulk TCR alpha and beta repertoires were sequenced over time. Bulk PBMC replicates and cell subsets were isolated from blood drawn at multiple timepoints before and after both primary and secondary immunization. Two healthy male donors, one aged 18 to 30 and one aged 30 to 40 years, made up the cohort. What the authors observed across the whole study: Compared with the primary T-cell response, the secondary T-cell response was faster but weaker, reaching its peak on day 5 rather than on day 15. FACS-sorted repertoires could contain abundant contaminating clonotypes from the bulk population, so computational filtering was required. A small share of clonotypes occurred in both CD4 and CD8 compartments, likely arising from convergent recombination. After the booster, most clones that had expanded after primary vaccination were detected again (roughly 95% of CD4 and roughly nine tenths of CD8), suggesting broad maintenance of memory. Because only a couple of donors were included in the study, the extent to which the findings can be generalized is limited.

Synthesis of TCR cDNA relied on 5'RACE template switching, a step that introduced a universal primer site along with unique molecular identifiers. Priming of cDNA synthesis was performed from both the TCR alpha and TCR beta constant segments. Two PCR steps were used to amplify libraries, with sample barcodes and sequencing adapters being added in the second step. Sequencing of the libraries was done on either Illumina HiSeq 2500 (2x100 bp) or NovaSeq (2x150 bp). The original methods were these. MIGEC handled demultiplexing of reads and collapsing into UMI consensus sequences, while MiXCR performed V(D)J alignment. Vaccine-responding clonotypes were defined with edgeR using replicate PBMC samples, requiring FDR below 0.01 and a log2 fold change above 5 up to day 15. Each bulk clonotype was labeled CD4 or CD8 based on which sequenced repertoire, CD4 or CD8, contained the clonotype at higher abundance. Using fastp trimming at Q25 and MiXCR clonotype assembly, TCRdb reanalyzed the public sequencing data and kept in-frame beta chains. Rows merge per CDR3 protein into single entries with the most common DNA and genes. In this record, the V and J calls reflect TCRdb's handling and not the investigators' own analysis. Across this sample there are around 550,000 distinct CDR3 sequences, with 15% to 20% seen only once. About 13% of the sample is taken by the ten largest.

This clonotype showed up just a few times. It lacks a known antigen. No clone much larger than this one lies a single base away; base qualities are absent. V sheds 7 bases and J sheds 2 bases, leaving 21 bases between their ends. Looking up the germline V gene yields CDR1 MNHNS and CDR2 SASEGT. Including cysteine and phenylalanine, the CDR3 has 17 amino acids. Only the CDR3 region is kept as DNA, spanning 51 bases read in frame from base 1. The treatment or condition label, as the study defines it: live attenuated yellow fever vaccine strain. At each blood-draw timepoint, two biological replicates of bulk PBMCs were obtained. A standard Ficoll-Paque protocol was used to isolate PBMCs from peripheral blood. TriZol was used to extract RNA from bulk PBMCs, from CD4 and CD8 fractions, and from dextramer-positive and dextramer-negative fractions.

The chain is made from TRBV6-1 and TRBJ1-5; tentative D gene TRBD1, with 6 bases matching. This specimen was PBMCs, taken 15 days after the yellow fever booster vaccination. This receptor was identified in a young man who received the YFV17D yellow fever vaccine. The DNA sequence is TGTGCCAGCACCCAGATTTCGGGGGGCGTGGGCAATCAGCCCCAGCATTTT. It specifies CASTQISGGVGNQPQHF.